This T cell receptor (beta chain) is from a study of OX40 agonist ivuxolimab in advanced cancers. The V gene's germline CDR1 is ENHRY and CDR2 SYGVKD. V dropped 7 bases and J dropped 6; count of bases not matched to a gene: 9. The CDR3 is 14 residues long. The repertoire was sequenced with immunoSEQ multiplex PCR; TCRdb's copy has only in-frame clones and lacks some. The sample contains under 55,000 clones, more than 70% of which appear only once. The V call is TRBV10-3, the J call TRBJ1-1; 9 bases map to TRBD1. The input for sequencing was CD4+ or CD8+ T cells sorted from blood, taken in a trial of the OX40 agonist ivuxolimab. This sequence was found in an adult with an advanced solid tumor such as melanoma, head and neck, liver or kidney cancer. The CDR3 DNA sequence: TGTGCCATCATGCCGGGACAGGGACCGCCTGAAGCTTTCTTT. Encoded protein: CAIMPGQGPPEAFF.